This TCR beta chain was sequenced in a study of T cells in Graves' hyperthyroidism and ophthalmopathy. Regarding the study as a whole: Among clonotypes expanded in thyroid above 0.001, most were also found in blood.

This clonotype was detected ten times or more. Its antigen is still unknown. With duration under 3 months, ophthalmopathy was active: Clinical Activity Score at least 3, NOSPECS at least 4. Any patient presenting with uncontrolled infection, other autoimmune disease, pregnancy or lactation was left out. The authors took PBMCs from 10 ml fresh peripheral blood. Amplification yielded TCR beta CDR3 regions, with RNA transcripts as the source. HTBI primers were used for first-round RT-PCR of the TCR CDR3. TCRdb reprocessed the multiplex PCR reads with MiXCR, giving one entry per CDR3 protein. The sample lists 240,000 or so distinct CDR3 sequences; 16% were seen once. This CDR3 spans 15 amino acids. Germline V gene sequence: CDR1 SEHNR, CDR2 FQNEAQ (reference sequence). The ends lost 6 bases at V and 2 bases at J; junction bases unmatched: 2.

V usage is TRBV7-9 and J usage is TRBJ1-3; the match to TRBD1 covers 12 bases. The receptor comes from a woman aged 18-35 years with Graves' ophthalmopathy. Sequencing was performed on blood. CDR3 residues: CASRGQGAAGNTIYF. The DNA of the CDR3 is TGTGCCAGCAGGGGACAGGGGGCGGCTGGAAACACCATATATTTT.